One and the same sample provided the 14 T cell receptor beta chains below, sequenced in a study of CD8 T cells in Susac syndrome. RNA was extracted with the RNeasy kit, and a quantity of roughly 0.45 to 1 ug was reverse transcribed using random hexamers. TCRdb recomputed calls from the immunoSEQ multiplex PCR reads with MiXCR, one row per CDR3 protein. The repertoire holds about 150,000 distinct CDR3 sequences, with about 94% as singletons. Sequencing was carried out using CD8+ T cells from PBMCs. Receptors were obtained from a human donor with multiple sclerosis.

The chain recombines TRBV28 with TRBJ2-3, with a possible D match to TRBD1 (6 bases). Germline CDR1 MDHEN, CDR2 SYDVKM. The V gene lost 5 bases and the J gene lost 6 bases, with 15 bases spanning the gap. The CDR3 totals 14 residues. The CDR3, as DNA: TGTGCCAGCAGTCCCCAGGGGTATATGGATACGCAGTATTTT. Translation gives CASSPQGYMDTQYF.

The V gene is TRBV27, the J gene TRBJ2-1; 8 nucleotides agree with TRBD2. J was trimmed by 5 bases and V by 8 bases; bases with no gene match: 8. Germline values: CDR1 MNHEY, CDR2 SMNVEV (reference sequence). CDR3 length equals 14 residues. CDR3 bases: TGTGCCAGCGGTGGACTAGCAGGGGACAATGAGCAGTTCTTC. It translates to CASGGLAGDNEQFF.

CDR3 nucleotides: TGTGCCAGCAGTGACAGTGGGGCCAAAAACATTCAGTACTTC. This encodes CASSDSGAKNIQYF. The chain recombines TRBV27 with TRBJ2-4, with D possibly matching TRBD1 (5 bases). Germline-derived CDR1 and CDR2 are MNHEY and SMNVEV (reference sequence). The CDR3 is 14 amino acids. Trimming removed 5 bases from V and 1 base from J, with 9 bases in between.

The chain has TRBV7-9 and TRBJ2-7; no definite D call. The CDR3 is 13 amino acids. The V and J ends lost 4 bases and 3 bases respectively, with 10 bases between them. Looked up from germline, CDR1 is SEHNR and CDR2 is FQNEAQ (reference sequence). CDR3: CASSSISGYEQYF. The CDR3 nucleotides read TGTGCCAGCAGCTCTATCTCGGGCTACGAGCAGTACTTC.

The V gene is TRBV4-1, the J gene TRBJ2-7, with no clear D. CDR1 and CDR2 (germline): MGHRA, YSYEKL. With 2 bases removed from V and 5 bases from J, the gap between germline ends came to 16 bases. There are 15 residues in the CDR3. CDR3 nucleotide sequence: TGCGCCAGCAGCCAATATCCGGGTGCCGTCGACGAGCAGTACTTC. This gives the protein CASSQYPGAVDEQYF.

The gene calls are TRBV6-4 and TRBJ2-3; 10 bases map to TRBD2. The V gene's germline CDR1 is MRHNA and CDR2 SNTAGT. CDR3 length equals 17 residues. Trimming at V came to 0 bases and at J to 1 base, leaving 4 bases not matched to a gene. This CDR3 is CASSDSASGGGTDTQYF. For the CDR3, the DNA is TGTGCCAGCAGTGACTCGGCTAGCGGGGGAGGCACAGATACGCAGTATTTT.

The chain links TRBV3-1 to TRBJ2-7, with D hard to call. The CDR3 length is 14 residues. Germline loops: CDR1 LGHDT, CDR2 YNNKEL (reference sequence). Trimming stripped 0 bases from V and 6 bases from J, with 12 bases between. In nucleotides, the CDR3 is TGTGCCAGCAGCCAAGATCGGCGTTTCGTCGAGCAGTACTTC. Its translation is CASSQDRRFVEQYF.

V usage is TRBV9 and J usage is TRBJ1-2; D is possibly TRBD1 (5 bases). Trimming left V 4 bases short and J 5 bases short, with 18 bases between. Looked up from germline, CDR1 is SGDLS and CDR2 is YYNGEE. The CDR3 length is 15 residues. CDR3 sequence: CASSPYRGGGYGYTF. The CDR3 DNA follows: TGTGCCAGCAGCCCCTATCGGGGCGGGGGGTATGGCTACACCTTC.

The chain is built from TRBV20-1 and TRBJ1-3, with 9 bases matching TRBD1. This CDR3 comprises 16 residues. Germline V gene lookup returns CDR1 DFQATT and CDR2 SNEGSKA (reference sequence). Unmatched junction bases numbered 11, after V lost 6 bases and J lost 2 bases. CDR3 in DNA: TGCAGTGCGGAACAGGGGGCCCGGTATGCTGGAAACACCATATATTTT. Its protein product is CSAEQGARYAGNTIYF.

The CDR3 region is CASGLADSRAYEQYF. In DNA form, the CDR3 reads TGTGCTAGTGGTTTGGCCGACAGCCGGGCGTACGAGCAGTACTTC. The chain recombines TRBV12-5 with TRBJ2-7, with D possibly matching TRBD1 (5 bases). The CDR3 is made up of 15 amino acids. Trimming pared 1 base from V and 4 bases from J, leaving 14 bases between. From germline, CDR1 is LGHNT and CDR2 FRNRAP.

The chain joins TRBV5-1 to TRBJ2-7, with TRBD1 identical over 8 bases. V dropped 5 bases and J dropped 3; count of bases not matched to a gene: 7. Per germline, CDR1 SGHRS and CDR2 YFSETQ. The CDR3 sequence is 14 residues long. The CDR3 bases are TGCGCCAGCAGGTTTCGACAGGGGAACTACGAGCAGTACTTC. Protein product: CASRFRQGNYEQYF.

The gene calls are TRBV7-9 and TRBJ1-2; a possible D gene is TRBD1 (6 bases). The length of the CDR3 is 15 residues. Germline V lookup: CDR1 SEHNR, CDR2 FQNEAQ (reference sequence). V was cut by 3 bases and J by 3 bases, with 14 bases left in between. The CDR3 sequence: CASSLTGLIDYGYTF. The CDR3 coding sequence is TGTGCCAGCAGCTTGACAGGTCTGATAGACTATGGCTACACCTTC.

The genes are TRBV19 and TRBJ1-2, with D hard to call. CDR1 is LNHDA and CDR2 is SQIVND in the germline V gene (reference sequence). The CDR3 consists of 13 residues. V was shortened by 3 bases and J by 8 bases, with 13 bases between the two germline ends. CDR3 sequence reads: CASSIQLESGYTF. For the CDR3, the DNA is TGTGCCAGTAGTATCCAGCTAGAATCCGGCTACACCTTC.

This chain connects TRBV4-3 to TRBJ2-7, with no clear D. Germline-derived CDR1 and CDR2 are LGHNA and YSLEER. V lost 1 base and J lost 7, with 14 bases in between. This CDR3 comprises 14 residues. The CDR3 DNA follows: TGCGCCAGCAGCCAAGTGGCAGACCCTAGGGAGCAGTACTTC. This gives the protein CASSQVADPREQYF.